A single sample is the source of the 30 T cell receptor beta chains below, sequenced in a study of CD8+CD57+ T cells in acquired aplastic anemia. All patients picked for sequencing had shown, by flow cytometry, an expansion of CD8+CD57+ cells. The study profiled TCR beta VDJ and CDR3 using genomic DNA as template. In TCRdb, the reads were re-called with MiXCR into one record per CDR3 protein. The sample lists about 240,000 distinct CDR3 sequences; around half were seen once. The specimen sequenced was sorted CD4+, CD8+, or CD8+CD57+ T cells (not recorded which) from PBMCs. The receptor source for this set is a human donor with aplastic anemia.

V is TRBV29-1 and J is TRBJ2-3, with D hard to call. This CDR3 comprises 13 residues. CDR1 and CDR2 from the germline V gene are SQVTM and ANQGSEA. V was pared by 1 base and J by 3 bases, with 8 bases between. The CDR3 nucleotides read TGCAGCGTTGAAGCAATCCGGACAGATACGCAGTATTTT. Protein product: CSVEAIRTDTQYF.

The DNA of the CDR3 is TGCAGCGTTGAAAGTGGTACAGATACGCAGTATTTT. Translation: CSVESGTDTQYF. This chain uses TRBV29-1 with TRBJ2-3, with D uncertain. This CDR3 has 12 amino acids. V was pared by 2 bases and J by 3 bases, with 6 bases between. Germline V gene sequence: CDR1 SQVTM, CDR2 ANQGSEA.

The chain links TRBV7-9 to TRBJ1-3; unclear D gene. The CDR3 has 15 residues. The V gene lost 11 bases and the J gene lost 0 bases, with 17 bases spanning the gap. Germline lookup yields CDR1 SEHNR and CDR2 FQNEAQ (reference sequence). The CDR3 nucleotides read TGTGCCGCGTATTTCAGTGGTCTCTCTGGAAACACCATATATTTT. The encoded protein is CAAYFSGLSGNTIYF.

As concerns this clonotype: A much larger clone sits a single nucleotide away, making a read error possible. This CDR3 reads CATRGSSYNEQLF. CDR3 DNA: TGTGCCACCAGGGGCAGCTCCTACAATGAGCAGCTCTTC. This chain links TRBV7-3 with TRBJ2-1; D possibly corresponds to TRBD1 (6 bases). The CDR3 extends over 13 amino acids. Germline CDR1 SGHTA, CDR2 FQGTGA.

The chain employs TRBV5-4 and TRBJ2-5; D ambiguous. Germline V lookup: CDR1 SGHNT, CDR2 YYREEE (reference sequence). Trimming cost V 1 base and J 10 bases, with 8 bases left between them. The CDR3 contains 11 residues. CDR3 residues: CASSLIGLQYF. The CDR3, as DNA: TGTGCCAGCAGCTTGATAGGTCTCCAGTACTTC.

The chain has TRBV19 and TRBJ1-4; D unresolved. Trimming cost V 3 bases and J 2 bases, with 4 bases left between them. Germline V gives CDR1 LNHDA, CDR2 SQIVND (reference sequence). The CDR3 runs 13 residues. CDR3 in amino acids: CASSIRTNEKLFF. CDR3 nucleotide sequence: TGTGCCAGTAGTATTCGGACTAATGAAAAACTGTTTTTT. The full variable domain, its missing parts supplied by reference TRBV19 and TRBJ1-4, is DGGITQSPKYLFRKEGQNVTLSCEQNLNHDAMYWYRQDPGQGLRLIYYSQIVNDFQKGDIAEGYSVSREKKESFPLTVTSAQKNPTAFYLCASSIRTNEKLFFGSGTQLSVL.

As for this clonotype: Since the CDR3 does not end with the conserved phenylalanine or tryptophan, this likely comes from a read error. The DNA is left out, because the CDR3 cannot be placed on it with certainty; the CDR3 is given as TCRdb lists it. The chain links TRBV4-1 to TRBJ2-1. Both ends counted, the CDR3 spans 11 residues. Germline V gene lookup returns CDR1 MGHRA and CDR2 YSYEKL. The CDR3 here is CASSQDLGKYY.

Points on this clonotype: A much larger clone lies a single base off, so this may be a read error. This chain joins TRBV7-9 and TRBJ1-5; 9 bases fit TRBD1. The CDR3 loop spans 13 amino acids. J lost 4 bases, V lost 5 bases, and 0 bases had no gene match. CDR1 is SEHNR and CDR2 is FQNEAQ in the germline V gene (reference sequence). The CDR3 protein is CASSGTGNQPQHF. CDR3 DNA: TGTGCCAGCAGCGGGACAGGGAATCAGCCCCAGCATTTT.

This clonotype was picked up a small number of times. The rearrangement links TRBV19 to TRBJ2-7; D perhaps matches TRBD2 (5 bases). The CDR3 totals 12 residues. The germline V gene encodes CDR1 LNHDA and CDR2 SQIVND (reference sequence). V lost 6 bases to trimming and J lost 3 bases, with 9 bases between them. In DNA, the CDR3 is TGTGCCAGTAGCGGGGTTTTCTACGAGCAGTACTTC. It codes for CASSGVFYEQYF.

V is TRBV24-1 and J is TRBJ1-1, with TRBD1 matching 8 bases. V lost 7 bases and J lost 8; bases outside the gene matches: 5. Germline V gene data show CDR1 as KGHDR and CDR2 as SFDVKD. The CDR3 is made up of 12 amino acids. CDR3 residues: CATRDRGMEAFF. Here the CDR3 DNA reads TGTGCCACCAGAGACAGGGGTATGGAAGCTTTCTTT.

The chain carries TRBV20-1 and TRBJ1-2; weak D call: TRBD1 (6 bases). This CDR3 spans 13 amino acids. Trimming shortened V by 5 bases and J by 8 bases, and 18 bases separated the two germline ends. Germline V gene sequence: CDR1 DFQATT, CDR2 SNEGSKA (reference sequence). CDR3 nucleotides: TGCAGTGCTGCTGGGGGGCCACTCCGAGGCTACACCTTC. Protein: CSAAGGPLRGYTF.

This sequence joins TRBV19 and TRBJ1-2; 7 positions match TRBD1. The CDR3 has 13 residues. The V gene end was trimmed by 5 bases and the J gene end by 7 bases; junction bases not matched to a gene: 7. Germline CDR1 and CDR2: LNHDA and SQIVND (reference sequence). The CDR3: CASSPMTGFGYTF. CDR3 sequence (DNA): TGTGCCAGTAGTCCAATGACAGGGTTTGGCTACACCTTC.

This clonotype was seen at least ten times. The chain has TRBV4-3 and TRBJ1-2; a possible D gene is TRBD1 (6 bases). Trimming took 4 bases from V and 9 from J, leaving 18 bases between them. The CDR3 is 14 amino acids. The germline CDR1 and CDR2 sequences are LGHNA and YSLEER. CDR3 region: CASSPNPQGESYTF. The CDR3, as DNA: TGCGCCAGCAGCCCCAATCCACAGGGAGAAAGCTACACCTTC.

The chain joins TRBV20-1 to TRBJ1-1, with 8 bases fitting TRBD1. The CDR3 has 12 residues. J was trimmed by 10 bases and V by 0 bases; bases with no gene match: 4. Germline V gene lookup returns CDR1 DFQATT and CDR2 SNEGSKA (reference sequence). The CDR3 DNA sequence: TGCAGTGCTAGAGATCACGACAGGGGAGCTTTCTTT. Its translation: CSARDHDRGAFF.

This clonotype occurred many times. The chain joins TRBV29-1 to TRBJ1-1; no clear D gene. The CDR3 covers 15 residues. Germline values: CDR1 SQVTM, CDR2 ANQGSEA. V gave up 7 bases and J gave up 4 bases, with 22 bases separating them. CDR3 DNA: TGCAGCGCCGACCGAGATTTAGGGTCGGCCACTGAAGCTTTCTTT. Amino acid sequence: CSADRDLGSATEAFF. The full variable domain, with the rest looked up from reference TRBV29-1 and TRBJ1-1, is SAVISQKPSRDICQRGTSLTIQCQVDSQVTMMFWYRQQPGQSLTLIATANQGSEATYESGFVIDKFPISRPNLTFSTLTVSNMSPEDSSIYLCSADRDLGSATEAFFGQGTRLTVV.

The chain links TRBV19 to TRBJ1-1, with TRBD1 as a possible D gene (6 bases). The CDR3 totals 16 residues. V gave up 2 bases and J gave up 4 bases, with 17 bases separating them. Germline assignment: CDR1 LNHDA and CDR2 SQIVND (reference sequence). CDR3 coding DNA: TGTGCCAGTAGTATAAGAGAGGGGGGGGGAGGCACTGAAGCTTTCTTT. Amino acids: CASSIREGGGGTEAFF.

This clonotype was detected many times. The gene calls are TRBV19 and TRBJ2-1, with 11 positions matching TRBD2. The CDR3 sequence is 17 residues long. The germline V gene encodes CDR1 LNHDA and CDR2 SQIVND (reference sequence). The J segment lost 4 bases and the V segment lost 3 bases, leaving 8 bases of the junction unmatched. CDR3 sequence (DNA): TGTGCCAGTAGTATTTCTGGGGCTAGCGGGAGGTACAATGAGCAGTTCTTC. It specifies CASSISGASGRYNEQFF.

The chain uses TRBV12-3 or TRBV12-4 and TRBJ1-1; D is unclear. The CDR3 is made up of 18 amino acids. V lost 1 base and J 0 bases, leaving 18 bases between the germline ends. CDR3 in DNA: TGTGCCAGCAGTTTAGGTCCCCCACGAGGGAAGATGAACACTGAAGCTTTCTTT. Its protein product is CASSLGPPRGKMNTEAFF.

This clonotype was seen repeatedly, ten times or more. This rearrangement joins TRBV9 to TRBJ2-2; D remains ambiguous. V gave up 4 bases and J gave up 1 base, with 8 bases separating them. CDR1 SGDLS and CDR2 YYNGEE come from the germline V gene. The CDR3 loop spans 14 amino acids. The CDR3, as DNA: TGTGCCAGCAGCTCCAAGGGGAACACCGGGGAGCTGTTTTTT. Encoded protein: CASSSKGNTGELFF. Combining the CDR3 with reference TRBV9 and TRBJ2-2 gives the whole variable domain DSGVTQTPKHLITATGQRVTLRCSPRSGDLSVYWYQQSLDQGLQFLIQYYNGEERAKGNILERFSAQQFPDLHSELNLSSLELGDSALYFCASSSKGNTGELFFGEGSRLTVL.

This clonotype occurred once. The J gene is TRBJ1-6, the V gene TRBV25-1; the match to TRBD1 covers 7 bases. This CDR3 comprises 17 residues. In germline, CDR1 is MGHDK, CDR2 SYGVNS. J gave up 0 bases and V 6 bases, and 8 bases lay outside the gene matches. The CDR3 region has the DNA TGTGCCAGCAGACGGGACAGTGATAGCTCCTATAATTCACCCCTCCACTTT. Its translation is CASRRDSDSSYNSPLHF.

This clonotype was recorded many times. The rearrangement uses TRBV7-3 and TRBJ2-3; the match to TRBD2 covers 7 bases. Germline V gene lookup returns CDR1 SGHTA and CDR2 FQGTGA. Trimming took 2 bases from V and 1 from J; bases not matched to a gene: 6. The CDR3 length is 16 residues. The CDR3 DNA follows: TGTGCCAGCAGCTTAGAAGCGGGATGGGGCACAGATACGCAGTATTTT. Its protein is CASSLEAGWGTDTQYF.

In this sample, this clonotype turned up many times. The J gene is TRBJ1-1, the V gene TRBV9, with a tentative D call TRBD1 (6 bases). The CDR3 contains 14 residues. Germline V gene sequence: CDR1 SGDLS, CDR2 YYNGEE. Trimming left V 4 bases short and J 1 base short, with 11 bases between. The CDR3 region has the DNA TGTGCCAGCAGCACCCAGGGGCGGAACACTGAAGCTTTCTTT. Protein product: CASSTQGRNTEAFF.

As DNA, the CDR3 is TGCGCCAGCAGCCAAGCCCGTCTAGCGGGAGTCTATGAGCAGTTCTTC. This gives the protein CASSQARLAGVYEQFF. The rearrangement links TRBV5-1 to TRBJ2-1; TRBD2 matches at 10 bases. The germline CDR1 and CDR2 sequences are SGHRS and YFSETQ. This CDR3 spans 16 amino acids. V lost 4 bases, J lost 8 bases, and 12 bases stayed unmatched.

This clonotype has ten or more counts. The V and J genes are TRBV20-1 and TRBJ1-4; 8 bases map to TRBD1. Trimming took 4 bases from V and 0 from J; bases not matched to a gene: 10. CDR1 is DFQATT, CDR2 SNEGSKA, per germline (reference sequence). This CDR3 is 17 amino acids long. CDR3 sequence (DNA): TGCAGTGCTAAAACAGGGGGAAGCTTTGCAACTAATGAAAAACTGTTTTTT. Its protein is CSAKTGGSFATNEKLFF.

In this sample, this clonotype turned up many times. The genes are TRBV2 and TRBJ1-2; D not certain. Trimming removed 3 bases from V and 1 base from J, with 12 bases in between. Germline CDR1 and CDR2: SNHLY and FYNNEI. The length of the CDR3 is 15 residues. CDR3 residues: CASSEREGSNYGYTF. The CDR3 DNA follows: TGTGCCAGCAGTGAGAGGGAAGGCAGTAACTATGGCTACACCTTC.

The chain links TRBV19 to TRBJ2-7; 8 nucleotides align to TRBD1. V lost 4 bases and J lost 2; bases outside the gene matches: 4. Germline V gene sequence: CDR1 LNHDA, CDR2 SQIVND (reference sequence). This CDR3 contains 14 residues. CDR3 DNA sequence: TGTGCCAGTAGTACGGCAGGGGGCACCTACGAGCAGTACTTC. Residues: CASSTAGGTYEQYF.

The chain is built from TRBV15 and TRBJ2-7; D possibly matches TRBD1 or TRBD2 (5 bases each). V was trimmed by 10 bases and J by 1 base, leaving 23 bases between them. The CDR3 contains 16 residues. Germline V gene data show CDR1 as LNHNV and CDR2 as YYDKDF (reference sequence). The CDR3 region has the DNA TGTGCCAGCAGTTTAGGGCCTCCAGGGACGTCCTACGAGCAGTACTTC. Encoded protein: CASSLGPPGTSYEQYF.

There are many counts of this clonotype. The rearrangement joins TRBV29-1 to TRBJ1-2, with TRBD1 matching over 7 bases. The CDR3 runs 12 residues. Germline V gene sequence: CDR1 SQVTM, CDR2 ANQGSEA. V lost 6 bases, J lost 2 bases, and 3 bases stayed unmatched. The CDR3 loop is CSVPDRNYGYTF. The CDR3, as DNA: TGCAGCGTCCCGGACAGGAACTATGGCTACACCTTC. Full variable domain (rest looked up from reference TRBV29-1 and TRBJ1-2): SAVISQKPSRDICQRGTSLTIQCQVDSQVTMMFWYRQQPGQSLTLIATANQGSEATYESGFVIDKFPISRPNLTFSTLTVSNMSPEDSSIYLCSVPDRNYGYTFGSGTRLTVV.

This clonotype showed up many times. The chain recombines TRBV7-2 with TRBJ2-7; a weak D match, TRBD2 (5 bases). The CDR3 is made up of 12 amino acids. Trimming cost V 6 bases and J 5 bases, with 11 bases left between them. The germline V gene encodes CDR1 SGHTA and CDR2 FQGNSA. CDR3 protein: CASRTGINEQYF. The CDR3 DNA reads as TGTGCCAGCAGGACGGGGATCAACGAGCAGTACTTC. Based on the CDR3 plus reference TRBV7-2 and TRBJ2-7, the full variable domain is GAGVSQSPSNKVTEKGKDVELRCDPISGHTALYWYRQSLGQGLEFLIYFQGNSAPDKSGLPSDRFSAERTGGSVSTLTIQRTQQEDSAVYLCASRTGINEQYFGPGTRLTVT.

This clonotype has ten or more counts. This sequence joins TRBV2 and TRBJ1-6, with no clear D. This CDR3 has 18 amino acids. The germline V gene encodes CDR1 SNHLY and CDR2 FYNNEI. Trimming took off 3 bases at V and 4 bases at J, with 19 bases between the two ends. CDR3 coding DNA: TGTGCCAGCAGTGATCCCACCCGGAGCCTTTTGTATAATTCACCCCTCCACTTT. Amino acids: CASSDPTRSLLYNSPLHF.